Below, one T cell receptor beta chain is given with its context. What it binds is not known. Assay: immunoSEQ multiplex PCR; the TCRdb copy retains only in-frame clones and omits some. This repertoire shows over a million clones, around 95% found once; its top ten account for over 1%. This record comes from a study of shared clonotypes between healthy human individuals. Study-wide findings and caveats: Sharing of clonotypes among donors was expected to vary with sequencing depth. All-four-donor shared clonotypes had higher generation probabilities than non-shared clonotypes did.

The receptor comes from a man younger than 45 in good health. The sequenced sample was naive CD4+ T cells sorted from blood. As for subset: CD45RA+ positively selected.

As DNA, the CDR3 is TGTGCCAGCAGGCGAGGGACTAGCGACTACAATGAGCAGTTCTTC. Amino acids: CASRRGTSDYNEQFF. The chain uses TRBV9 and TRBJ2-1; 10 bases map to TRBD2. Looked up from germline, CDR1 is SGDLS and CDR2 is YYNGEE. J lost 3 bases, V lost 5 bases, and 5 bases had no gene match. The CDR3 extends over 15 amino acids. Variable domain in full (rest from reference TRBV9 and TRBJ2-1): DSGVTQTPKHLITATGQRVTLRCSPRSGDLSVYWYQQSLDQGLQFLIQYYNGEERAKGNILERFSAQQFPDLHSELNLSSLELGDSALYFCASRRGTSDYNEQFFGPGTRLTVL.